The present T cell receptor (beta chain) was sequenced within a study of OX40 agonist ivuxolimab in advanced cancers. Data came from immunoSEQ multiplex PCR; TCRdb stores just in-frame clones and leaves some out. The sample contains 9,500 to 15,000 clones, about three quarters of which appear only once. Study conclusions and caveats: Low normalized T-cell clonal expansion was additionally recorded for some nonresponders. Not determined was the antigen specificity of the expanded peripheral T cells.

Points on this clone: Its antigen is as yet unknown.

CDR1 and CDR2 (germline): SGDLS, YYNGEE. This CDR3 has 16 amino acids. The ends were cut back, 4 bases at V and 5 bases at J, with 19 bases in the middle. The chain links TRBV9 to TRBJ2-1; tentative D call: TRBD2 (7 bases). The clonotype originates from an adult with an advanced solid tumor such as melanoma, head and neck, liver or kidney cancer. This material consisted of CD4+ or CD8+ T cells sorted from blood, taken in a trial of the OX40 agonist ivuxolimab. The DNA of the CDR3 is TGTGCCAGCAGCTCACCAGGGGAGGGTTTCGACAATGAGCAGTTCTTC. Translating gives CASSSPGEGFDNEQFF.